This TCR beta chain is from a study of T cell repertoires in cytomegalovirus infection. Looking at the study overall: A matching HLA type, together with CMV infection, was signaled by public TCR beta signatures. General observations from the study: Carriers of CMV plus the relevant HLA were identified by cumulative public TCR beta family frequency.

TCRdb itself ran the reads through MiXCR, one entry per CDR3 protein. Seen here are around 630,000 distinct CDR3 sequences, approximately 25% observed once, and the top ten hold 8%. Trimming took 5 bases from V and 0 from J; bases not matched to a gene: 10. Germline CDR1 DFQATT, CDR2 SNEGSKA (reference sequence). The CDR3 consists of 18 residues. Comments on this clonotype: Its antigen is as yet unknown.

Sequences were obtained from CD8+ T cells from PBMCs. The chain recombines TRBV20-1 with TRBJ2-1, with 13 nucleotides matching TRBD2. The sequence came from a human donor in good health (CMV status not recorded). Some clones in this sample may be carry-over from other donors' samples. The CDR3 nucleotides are TGCAGTGCTCCCGGACTAGCGGGGGCATACAGCTCCTACAATGAGCAGTTCTTC. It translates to CSAPGLAGAYSSYNEQFF.